There are a few counts of the clone carrying this T cell receptor (beta chain). What it recognizes is unknown. The sample originates from a study of naive and memory T cell subsets. Findings of the study overall: In naive cells, over 90% of TCR sequences were seen only once.

Both TRBC1 and TRBC2 were covered by a beta constant-region primer of two equimolar oligonucleotides. The ligated cDNA underwent four PCR rounds using SP2 and nested alpha and beta constant-region primers. TCRdb passed the UMI-ligation and nested PCR reads through MiXCR, listing each CDR3 protein once. Here the sample spans over 100,000 distinct CDR3 sequences, roughly 36% being singletons. Sequencing was done on a sample of central memory CD4+ T cells from blood. This TCR came from a human donor in good health.

The CDR3 here is CASRKQGASDIQYF. The CDR3 nucleotides read TGTGCCAGCAGAAAACAGGGGGCTTCAGACATTCAGTACTTC. The rearrangement links TRBV27 to TRBJ2-4; 9 nucleotides line up with TRBD1. V dropped 6 bases and J dropped 8; count of bases not matched to a gene: 8. Germline V CDR1 and CDR2: MNHEY, SMNVEV (reference sequence). CDR3 length equals 14 residues.